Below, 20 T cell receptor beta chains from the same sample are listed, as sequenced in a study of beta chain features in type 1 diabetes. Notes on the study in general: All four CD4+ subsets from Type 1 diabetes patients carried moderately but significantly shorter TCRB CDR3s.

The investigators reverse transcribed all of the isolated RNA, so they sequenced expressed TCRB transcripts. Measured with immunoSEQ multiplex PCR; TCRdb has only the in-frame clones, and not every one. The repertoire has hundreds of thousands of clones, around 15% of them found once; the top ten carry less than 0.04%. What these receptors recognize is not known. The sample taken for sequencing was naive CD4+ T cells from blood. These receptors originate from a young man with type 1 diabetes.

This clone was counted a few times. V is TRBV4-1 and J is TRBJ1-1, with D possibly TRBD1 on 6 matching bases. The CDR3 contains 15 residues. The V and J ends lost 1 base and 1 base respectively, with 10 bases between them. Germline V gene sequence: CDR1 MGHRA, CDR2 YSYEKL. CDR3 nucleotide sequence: TGCGCCAGCAGCCAAGCCCACAGGGAGAACACTGAAGCTTTCTTT. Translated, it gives CASSQAHRENTEAFF.

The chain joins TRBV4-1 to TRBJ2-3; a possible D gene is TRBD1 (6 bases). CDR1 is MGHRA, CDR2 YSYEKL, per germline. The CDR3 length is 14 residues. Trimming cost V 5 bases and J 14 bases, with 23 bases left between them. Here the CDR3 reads CASSKGGVLPQPYF. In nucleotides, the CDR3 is TGCGCCAGCAGCAAAGGGGGTGTACTTCCCCAACCGTATTTT.

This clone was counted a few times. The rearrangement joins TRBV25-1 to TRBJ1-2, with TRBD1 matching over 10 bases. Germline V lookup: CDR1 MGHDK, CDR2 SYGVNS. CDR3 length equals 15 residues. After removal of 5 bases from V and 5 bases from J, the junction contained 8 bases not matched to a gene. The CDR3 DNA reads TGTGCCAGCAGTCCCCCGGGGGACAGGGGTTATGGCTACACCTTC. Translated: CASSPPGDRGYGYTF.

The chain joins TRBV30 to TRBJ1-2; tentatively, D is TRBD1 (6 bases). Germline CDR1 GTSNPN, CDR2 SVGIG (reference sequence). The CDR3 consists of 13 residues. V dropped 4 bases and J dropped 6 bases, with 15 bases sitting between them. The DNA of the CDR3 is TGTGCCTGGAACCATAGGGCAGGGGATGGCTACACCTTC. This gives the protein CAWNHRAGDGYTF.

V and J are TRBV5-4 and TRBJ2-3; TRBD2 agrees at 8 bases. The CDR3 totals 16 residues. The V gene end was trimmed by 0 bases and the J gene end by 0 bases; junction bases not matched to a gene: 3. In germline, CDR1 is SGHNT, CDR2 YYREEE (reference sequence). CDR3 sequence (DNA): TGTGCCAGCAGCTTGGCCCAGCGGGGGAGCACAGATACGCAGTATTTT. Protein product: CASSLAQRGSTDTQYF.

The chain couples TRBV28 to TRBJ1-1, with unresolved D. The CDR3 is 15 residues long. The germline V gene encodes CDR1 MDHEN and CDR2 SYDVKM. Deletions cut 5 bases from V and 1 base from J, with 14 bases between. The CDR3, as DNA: TGTGCCAGCAGTGTACCGGGGTCATGGAACACTGAAGCTTTCTTT. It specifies CASSVPGSWNTEAFF.

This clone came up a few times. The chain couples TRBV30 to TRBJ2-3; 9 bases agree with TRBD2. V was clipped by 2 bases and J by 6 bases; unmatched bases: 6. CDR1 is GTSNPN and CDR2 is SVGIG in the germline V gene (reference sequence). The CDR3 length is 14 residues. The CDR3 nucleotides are TGTGCCTGGAGTTCTAGCGGGGTTTTGGATACGCAGTATTTT. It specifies CAWSSSGVLDTQYF.

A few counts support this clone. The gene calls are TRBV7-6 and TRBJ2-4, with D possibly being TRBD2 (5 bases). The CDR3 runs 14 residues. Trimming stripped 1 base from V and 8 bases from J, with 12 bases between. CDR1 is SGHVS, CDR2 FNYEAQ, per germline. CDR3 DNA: TGTGCCAGCAGCTTAGTTACGGGGTTGGACATTCAGTACTTC. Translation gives CASSLVTGLDIQYF.

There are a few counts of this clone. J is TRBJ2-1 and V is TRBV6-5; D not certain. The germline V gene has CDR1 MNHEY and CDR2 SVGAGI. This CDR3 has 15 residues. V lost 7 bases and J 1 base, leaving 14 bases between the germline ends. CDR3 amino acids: CASKDFSTSYNEQFF. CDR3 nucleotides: TGTGCCAGCAAAGATTTTAGTACGTCCTACAATGAGCAGTTCTTC.

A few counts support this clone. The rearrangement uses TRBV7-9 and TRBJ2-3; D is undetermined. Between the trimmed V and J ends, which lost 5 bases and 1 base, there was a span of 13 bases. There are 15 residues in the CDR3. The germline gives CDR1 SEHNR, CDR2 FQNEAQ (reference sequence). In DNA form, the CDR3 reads TGTGCCAGCAGCGCTGACCTAGATGGCACAGATACGCAGTATTTT. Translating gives CASSADLDGTDTQYF.

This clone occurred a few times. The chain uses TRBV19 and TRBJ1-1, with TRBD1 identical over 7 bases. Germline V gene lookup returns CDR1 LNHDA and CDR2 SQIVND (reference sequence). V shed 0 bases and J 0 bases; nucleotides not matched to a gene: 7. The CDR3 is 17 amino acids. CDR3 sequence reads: CASSIDLRGLMNTEAFF. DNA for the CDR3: TGTGCCAGTAGTATAGATCTAAGGGGGCTGATGAACACTGAAGCTTTCTTT.

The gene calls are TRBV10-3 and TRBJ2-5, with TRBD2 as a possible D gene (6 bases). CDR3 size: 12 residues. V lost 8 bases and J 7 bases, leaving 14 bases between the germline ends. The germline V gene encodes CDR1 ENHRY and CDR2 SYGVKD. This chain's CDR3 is CAIAGGPGTQYF. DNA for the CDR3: TGTGCCATCGCCGGAGGGCCCGGGACCCAGTACTTC.

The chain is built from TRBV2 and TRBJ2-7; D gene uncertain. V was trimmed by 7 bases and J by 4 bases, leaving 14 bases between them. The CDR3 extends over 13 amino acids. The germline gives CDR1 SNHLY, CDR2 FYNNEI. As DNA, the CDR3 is TGTGCCAGCAACCCGACACTTAATTACGAGCAGTACTTC. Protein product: CASNPTLNYEQYF.

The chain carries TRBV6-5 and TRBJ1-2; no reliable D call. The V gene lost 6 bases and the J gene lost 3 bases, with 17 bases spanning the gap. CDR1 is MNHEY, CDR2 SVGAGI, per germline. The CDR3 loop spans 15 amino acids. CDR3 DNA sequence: TGTGCCAGCAGCCCCCTGGACCGTCGGCACTATGGCTACACCTTC. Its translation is CASSPLDRRHYGYTF.

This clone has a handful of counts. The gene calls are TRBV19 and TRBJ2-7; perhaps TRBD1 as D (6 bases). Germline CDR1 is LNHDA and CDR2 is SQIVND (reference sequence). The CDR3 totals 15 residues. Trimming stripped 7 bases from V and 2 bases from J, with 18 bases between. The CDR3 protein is CASTSGDTKPYEQYF. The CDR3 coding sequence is TGTGCCAGTACCTCTGGGGACACTAAACCCTACGAGCAGTACTTC.

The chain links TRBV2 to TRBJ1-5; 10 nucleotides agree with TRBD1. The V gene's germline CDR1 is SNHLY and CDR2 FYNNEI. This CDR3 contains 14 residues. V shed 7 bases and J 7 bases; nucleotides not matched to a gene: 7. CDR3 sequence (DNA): TGTGCCAGCACCTTTGGGACAGGGGAACAGCCCCAGCATTTT. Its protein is CASTFGTGEQPQHF.

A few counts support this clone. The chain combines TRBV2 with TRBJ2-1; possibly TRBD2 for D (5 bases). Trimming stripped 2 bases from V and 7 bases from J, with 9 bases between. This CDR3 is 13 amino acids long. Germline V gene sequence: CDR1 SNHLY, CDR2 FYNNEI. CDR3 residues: CASSESQRNEQFF. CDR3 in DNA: TGTGCCAGCAGTGAATCTCAGCGGAATGAGCAGTTCTTC.

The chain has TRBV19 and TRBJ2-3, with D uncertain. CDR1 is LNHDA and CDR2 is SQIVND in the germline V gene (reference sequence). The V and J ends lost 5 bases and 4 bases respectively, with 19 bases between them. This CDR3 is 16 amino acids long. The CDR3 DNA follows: TGTGCCAGTAGTTCTGGAATCTCTCGAATGGCAGATACGCAGTATTTT. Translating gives CASSSGISRMADTQYF.

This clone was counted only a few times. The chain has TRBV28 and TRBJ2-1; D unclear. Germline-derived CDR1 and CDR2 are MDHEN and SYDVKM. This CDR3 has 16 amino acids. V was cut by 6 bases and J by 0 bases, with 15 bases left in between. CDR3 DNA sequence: TGTGCCAGCAGGATTTACGAGCCAAGCTCCTACAATGAGCAGTTCTTC. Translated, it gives CASRIYEPSSYNEQFF. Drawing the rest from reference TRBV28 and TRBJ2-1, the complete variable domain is DVKVTQSSRYLVKRTGEKVFLECVQDMDHENMFWYRQDPGLGLRLIYFSYDVKMKEKGDIPEGYSVSREKKERFSLILESASTNQTSMYLCASRIYEPSSYNEQFFGPGTRLTVL.

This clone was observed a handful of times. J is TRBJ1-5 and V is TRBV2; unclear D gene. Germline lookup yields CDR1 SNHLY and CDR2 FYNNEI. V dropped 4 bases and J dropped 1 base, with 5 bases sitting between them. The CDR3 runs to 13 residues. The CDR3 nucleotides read TGTGCCAGCAGTGTGGACAGCAATCAGCCCCAGCATTTT. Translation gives CASSVDSNQPQHF.